This TCR beta chain originates from a study of blood T cell repertoires in COVID-19. Study-level information: The United States, Italy and Spain provided the acute and convalescent COVID-19 samples. PBMCs, B-cell-depleted T cells, or T cells were the source of the cDNA or gDNA that made up the material.

Germline assignment: CDR1 SGHDT and CDR2 YYEEEE. The germline V and J ends were trimmed by 7 bases and 1 base, with 12 bases remaining between them. There are 13 residues in the CDR3. How the authors handled the data: Amplification with reference gene primers provided the estimates of nucleated cell counts. This table comes from immunoSEQ multiplex PCR, and its TCRdb copy is limited to in-frame clones, with some not included. V and J calls and clone size are copied from that table; D and trimming were computed from the DNA. The table shows 350,000 to 550,000 clones, with about 89% occurring only once.

This TCR derives from a woman in her 30s with acute or convalescent COVID-19. The V and J genes are TRBV5-6 and TRBJ2-7, with TRBD2 as a possible D gene (5 bases). Sequences were obtained from peripheral blood. CDR3 sequence reads: CASRDPASYEQYF. Written as DNA, the CDR3 is TGTGCCAGCCGGGATCCCGCGTCCTACGAGCAGTACTTC.